This T cell receptor beta chain was recovered during a study of blood T cell repertoires in COVID-19 (dated by TCRdb to between 2020 and 2021). Some background on the complete study: The collaborator samples originated in the United States, Italy and Spain and spanned the acute and convalescent phases of COVID-19. The prospective study material was composed of cDNA or gDNA derived from T cells, B-cell-depleted T cells, or PBMCs. Where available, HLA class I and class II types were taken from metadata supplied by the sample provider and were not determined by assay-based typing. The dataset comprised deeply sampled blood TCRbeta repertoires from subjects exposed to, actively infected with, or recovered from COVID-19. Sample metadata almost always included a de-identified subject ID, COVID-19 status, age in years and sex. Samples were obtained from the ongoing ImmuneRACE study (first 160 participants) and from 1,254 subjects provided by 6 global collaborators. The repertoires were made available in a free public database intended to serve as a resource for research on the immune response to SARS-CoV-2. Overall study results and their limits: The amount of clinical and demographic metadata varied by source and participant and was provided uncurated.

As encoded in the germline V gene, CDR1 is SQVTM while CDR2 is ANQGSEA. Its CDR3 holds 15 amino acids, cysteine through phenylalanine. Only CDR3 DNA is held: 45 bases, read in frame from base 1. V and J are truncated by 5 bases and 3 bases respectively, leaving an intervening sequence of 19 bases. The immunoSEQ Assay, a bias-controlled multiplex PCR, was used to amplify TCRbeta CDR3 regions from genomic DNA. As for the authors' bioinformatics: Within the assay, amplification of reference gene primers was used to estimate how many nucleated cells each sample contained. To quantify the absolute abundance of each unique TCRbeta CDR3 rearrangement, sequence reads were collapsed and filtered. For each sample, productive Simpson clonality was calculated as the square root of Simpson's diversity index across productive rearrangements. Not all clones reach the TCRdb copy of this immuneACCESS table, which keeps in-frame sequences only. Checked studies attribute under half of the gap to unresolved V genes and leave the rest unexplained. V and J calls plus clone size are reproduced from that table; the DNA served to infer D and trimming. This sample lists about 320,000 clones; over 80% were detected once. 5% of the sample is held by the ten biggest clonotypes.

This clone is a singleton in its sample. Its antigen remains undetermined. No much larger clonotype is one base removed from it; base qualities were not supplied. Enrolling through a virtual design, the prospective study's participants ranged in age from roughly 18 to 90 years and lived across roughly 23 United States geographic areas. Cohort assignment in the prospective study relied on participant-reported clinical history from a screening survey and a study questionnaire. Recovered participants in ImmuneRACE Cohort 3 were defined by two consecutive negative NP/OP PCR tests, clearance by a healthcare professional, or resolution of symptoms. Each participant in the prospective study had whole blood, serum and a nasopharyngeal or oropharyngeal swab collected by mobile phlebotomists. Additional blood draws and questionnaires over an approximately two-month period could optionally be provided by prospective study participants. Before DNA extraction, blood samples from the prospective study were shipped at room temperature or frozen.

In this chain, TRBV29-1 is recombined with TRBJ1-1; no D gene is confidently identified. This clonotype was sampled from a man aged 30 to 45 who had recovered from COVID-19. Sequencing was carried out using PBMCs or T cells enriched from blood (not recorded which). The DNA sequence is TGCAGCGTTCAATTCGTGCGGCCACGGGACACTGAAGCTTTCTTT. Its protein product is CSVQFVRPRDTEAFF.